These 21 T cell receptor beta chains originate from one sample sequenced in a study of T cells expressing NK-cell markers. Reanalyzing the 5' RACE reads, TCRdb keeps one entry per CDR3 protein, without DNA. This sample's table has 250,000 to 300,000 distinct CDR3 sequences. Specimen: blood T cells: a sorted CD56 or NKG2C T cell subset, CD4+ or CD8+ T cells, or bulk PBMC T cells (not recorded which). These receptors were obtained from a man between 18 and 35 years old in good health.

The rearrangement links TRBV20-1 to TRBJ2-3. This CDR3 contains 15 residues. Per germline, CDR1 DFQATT and CDR2 SNEGSKA (reference sequence). The CDR3 sequence: CSARELVPRTDTQYF.

The chain employs TRBV20-1 and TRBJ2-1; TCRdb indicates TRBD1, and absent DNA this call remains unverified. This CDR3 has 16 residues. Germline values: CDR1 DFQATT, CDR2 SNEGSKA (reference sequence). CDR3 region: CSARAPLASVRSEQFF.

The rearrangement uses TRBV25-1 and TRBJ2-5; there is no DNA to check the TCRdb D call of TRBD1. Germline values: CDR1 MGHDK, CDR2 SYGVNS. This CDR3 has 14 amino acids. The CDR3 region is CASSRDSVQETQYF. The complete variable domain, with remaining parts taken from reference TRBV25-1 and TRBJ2-5, reads EADIYQTPRYLVIGTGKKITLECSQTMGHDKMYWYQQDPGMELHLIHYSYGVNSTEKGDLSSESTVSRIRTEHFPLTLESARPSHTSQYLCASSRDSVQETQYFGPGTRLLVL.

The J gene is TRBJ2-1, the V gene TRBV6-2 or TRBV6-3. Per germline, CDR1 MNHEY and CDR2 SVGEGT. This CDR3 is built from 14 residues. This CDR3 is CASSPEPPNYVRFF.

The rearrangement links TRBV12-3 or TRBV12-4 to TRBJ1-2; checking the TCRdb D call of TRBD1 is not possible without DNA. The length of the CDR3 is 15 residues. The CDR3 here is CASSLNGIGIGGYTF.

V is TRBV11-2 and J is TRBJ2-7. CDR1 and CDR2 from the germline V gene are SGHAT and FQNNGV. The CDR3 length is 17 residues. The chain's CDR3 is CASSSLTGIQRTYEQYF.

The rearrangement uses TRBV7-2 and TRBJ2-3; the D gene TCRdb calls, TRBD1, cannot be checked with no DNA. The CDR3 consists of 14 residues. CDR1 SGHTA and CDR2 FQGNSA come from the germline V gene. CDR3: CASSPGQGADTQYF.

V is TRBV5-5 and J is TRBJ2-7; no DNA is available, so the TRBD2 call from TCRdb remains unchecked. The CDR3 has 15 amino acids. CDR1 SGHKS and CDR2 YYEKEE come from the germline V gene (reference sequence). CDR3 loop: CASSFGPSGSYEQYF.

The CDR3 reads CASSFLAGVDNEQFF. The chain carries TRBV7-9 and TRBJ2-1; with no DNA, the TCRdb D assignment of TRBD2 cannot be verified. Germline loops: CDR1 SEHNR, CDR2 FQNEAQ (reference sequence). CDR3 length equals 15 residues.

The V call is TRBV20-1, the J call TRBJ2-6. CDR1 and CDR2 from the germline V gene are DFQATT and SNEGSKA (reference sequence). The CDR3 totals 14 residues. The CDR3 sequence: CSAVAYPGANVLTF.

This chain's CDR3 is CSARESALGKETQYF. V usage is TRBV20-1 and J usage is TRBJ2-5. The length of the CDR3 is 15 residues. Per the germline V gene, CDR1 is DFQATT and CDR2 is SNEGSKA (reference sequence).

The V and J genes are TRBV24-1 and TRBJ2-1; the D call from TCRdb, TRBD1, cannot be confirmed without DNA. CDR1 and CDR2 from the germline V gene are KGHDR and SFDVKD. The CDR3 consists of 14 residues. CDR3 residues: CATGGWGSYNEQFF.

The rearrangement links TRBV29-1 to TRBJ2-7. The CDR3 consists of 14 residues. CDR1 and CDR2 (germline): SQVTM, ANQGSEA. Here the CDR3 reads CSVGPYGSSYEQYF.

The rearrangement links TRBV5-1 to TRBJ2-3; lacking DNA, the TRBD1 call made by TCRdb goes unchecked. This CDR3 region has 15 residues. CDR1 is SGHRS and CDR2 is YFSETQ in the germline V gene. CDR3 amino acids: CASSPTVERGDTQYF.

The CDR3: CATSGTGSYEQYF. The chain recombines TRBV15 with TRBJ2-7; the D gene TCRdb calls, TRBD1, cannot be checked with no DNA. CDR1 and CDR2 from the germline V gene are LNHNV and YYDKDF (reference sequence). This CDR3 has 13 amino acids.

This chain connects TRBV19 to TRBJ2-3; TCRdb indicates TRBD1, and absent DNA this call remains unverified. The CDR3 is made up of 13 amino acids. Germline V CDR1 and CDR2: LNHDA, SQIVND (reference sequence). CDR3 sequence reads: CASGTGLSDTQYF.

The chain recombines TRBV5-1 with TRBJ2-3; TCRdb picks TRBD2, but there is no DNA to check that call. CDR1 and CDR2 (germline): SGHRS, YFSETQ. This CDR3 region has 14 residues. This CDR3 reads CASAAAEGTDTQYF.

This chain uses TRBV7-8 with TRBJ1-5; there is no DNA to check the TCRdb D call of TRBD1. The CDR3 runs to 15 residues. Germline CDR1 reads SGHVS; CDR2 reads FQNEAQ. CDR3 amino acids: CASSSDRGFNQPQHF. Filled out from reference TRBV7-8 and TRBJ1-5, the complete variable domain reads GAGVSQSPRYKVAKRGQDVALRCDPISGHVSLFWYQQALGQGPEFLTYFQNEAQLDKSGLPSDRFFAERPEGSVSTLKIQRTQQEDSAVYLCASSSDRGFNQPQHFGDGTRLSIL.

The genes are TRBV3-1 and TRBJ2-2. Looked up from germline, CDR1 is LGHDT and CDR2 is YNNKEL (reference sequence). The CDR3 is 12 residues long. The CDR3 sequence: CASSQDVGELFF.

The chain couples TRBV28 to TRBJ2-7. The germline CDR1 and CDR2 sequences are MDHEN and SYDVKM. The CDR3 loop spans 13 amino acids. The CDR3 region is CASTWGGGYEQYF.

The chain links TRBV5-5 to TRBJ2-5; TCRdb's assignment of TRBD2 cannot be checked, as there is no DNA. This CDR3 spans 13 amino acids. Germline CDR1 SGHKS, CDR2 YYEKEE (reference sequence). CDR3 sequence: CASSPASGETQYF.